The clone carrying this TCR beta chain was observed at least ten times. The CDR3 runs 15 residues. Germline V CDR1 and CDR2: SGHRS, YFSETQ. With 0 bases removed from V and 7 bases from J, the gap between germline ends came to 14 bases. This sample was included in a study of patients and donors after allogeneic stem cell transplantation. TCRdb reprocessed the RT-PCR reads via MiXCR and lists one record per CDR3 protein. The top ten hold 5% to 6.5% of the sample, which has more than 850,000 distinct CDR3 sequences, about 20% seen once. Sequencing was performed on blood, either unsorted or a sorted T cell fraction (not recorded which). The sequence was obtained from a human donor who was either an allogeneic HSCT recipient or a stem cell or donor lymphocyte infusion donor (not recorded which). It is not recorded whose cells these are; they may come from a transplant donor. The V and J genes are TRBV5-1 and TRBJ1-5; D not certain. In DNA, the CDR3 is TGCGCCAGCAGCTTGGAGGACGCAATCCGGCAGCCCCAGCATTTT. Protein: CASSLEDAIRQPQHF. Filled out from reference TRBV5-1 and TRBJ1-5, the complete variable domain reads KAGVTQTPRYLIKTRGQQVTLSCSPISGHRSVSWYQQTPGQGLQFLFEYFSETQRNKGNFPGRFSGRQFSNSRSEMNVSTLELGDSALYLCASSLEDAIRQPQHFGDGTRLSIL.